What follows are 3 T cell receptor beta chains derived from one specimen sequenced in a study of CD8 T cells in Susac syndrome (dated by TCRdb to between 2018 and 2021). The library was generated by the immunoSEQ multiplex PCR assay. RNA was extracted with the RNeasy kit and roughly 0.45 to 1 ug was reverse transcribed using random hexamers. TCRdb took the public reads, trimmed them with fastp at Q25, ran MiXCR for clone calling and kept in-frame beta chains. Every distinct CDR3 protein forms one entry, paired with its most common genes and DNA. The sample data list a few hundred thousand distinct CDR3 sequences, and 80% to 95% of these were observed just once. The ten largest clones take up 0.065% to 0.08% of the sample. Material for sequencing was CD4+ T cells from PBMCs. All receptors derive from a human donor with multiple sclerosis.

The chain is built from TRBV5-1 and TRBJ1-5; weak D call: TRBD1 (5 bases). CDR1 and CDR2 from the germline V gene are SGHRS and YFSETQ. Trimming removed 2 bases from V and 2 bases from J, with 11 bases in between. This CDR3 is 15 amino acids long. The chain's CDR3 is CASSLKGEGNQPQHF. The CDR3 DNA reads as TGCGCCAGCAGCTTAAAAGGGGAAGGCAATCAGCCCCAGCATTTT.

The rearrangement joins TRBV12-3 or TRBV12-4 to TRBJ2-3; D not resolved. Trimming pared 3 bases from V and 6 bases from J, leaving 4 bases between. This CDR3 spans 11 amino acids. DNA of the CDR3: TGTGCCAGCAGTTTTTCGGATACGCAGTATTTT. Translation: CASSFSDTQYF.

This sequence joins TRBV7-3 and TRBJ2-3; 10 bases agree with TRBD2. V trimming: 4 bases; J trimming: 1 base; junction bases outside the gene matches: 2. Germline CDR1 SGHTA, CDR2 FQGTGA. The CDR3 spans 15 residues. This chain's CDR3 is CASSSGLAGTDTQYF. CDR3 sequence (DNA): TGTGCCAGCAGCTCCGGACTAGCGGGCACAGATACGCAGTATTTT.